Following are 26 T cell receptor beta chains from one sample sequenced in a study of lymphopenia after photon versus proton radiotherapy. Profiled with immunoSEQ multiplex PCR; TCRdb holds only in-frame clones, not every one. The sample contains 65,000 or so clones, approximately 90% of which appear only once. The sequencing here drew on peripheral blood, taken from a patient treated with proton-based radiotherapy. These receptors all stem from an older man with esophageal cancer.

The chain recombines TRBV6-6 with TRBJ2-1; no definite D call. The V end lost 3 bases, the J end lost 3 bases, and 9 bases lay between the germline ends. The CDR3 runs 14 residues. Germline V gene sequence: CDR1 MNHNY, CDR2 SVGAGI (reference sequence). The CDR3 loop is CASSYGGVYNEQFF. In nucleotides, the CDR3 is TGTGCCAGCAGTTATGGCGGAGTCTACAATGAGCAGTTCTTC.

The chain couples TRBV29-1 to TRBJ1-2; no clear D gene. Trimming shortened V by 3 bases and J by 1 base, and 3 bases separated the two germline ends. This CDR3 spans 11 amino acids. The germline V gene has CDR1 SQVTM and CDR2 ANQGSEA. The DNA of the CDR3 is TGCAGCGTTGAGGTTAACTATGGCTACACCTTC. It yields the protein CSVEVNYGYTF.

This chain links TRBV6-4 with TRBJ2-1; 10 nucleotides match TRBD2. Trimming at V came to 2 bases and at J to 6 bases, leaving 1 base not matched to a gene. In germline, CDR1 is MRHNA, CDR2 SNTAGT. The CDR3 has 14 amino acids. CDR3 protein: CASSDLAGANEQFF. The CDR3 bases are TGTGCCAGCAGTGACCTAGCGGGGGCCAATGAGCAGTTCTTC.

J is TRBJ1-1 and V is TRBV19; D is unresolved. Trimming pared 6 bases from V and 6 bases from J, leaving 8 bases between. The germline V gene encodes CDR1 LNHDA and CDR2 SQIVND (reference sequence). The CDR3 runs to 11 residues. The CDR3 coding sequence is TGTGCCAGTAGAAATGAGGCTGAAGCTTTCTTT. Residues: CASRNEAEAFF.

CDR3 residues: CASSGLAGGSSYEQYF. In DNA, the CDR3 is TGTGCCAGCAGTGGACTAGCGGGAGGGAGCTCCTACGAGCAGTACTTC. The rearrangement joins TRBV6-1 to TRBJ2-7; 14 bases are a match to TRBD2. Germline V gene data show CDR1 as MNHNS and CDR2 as SASEGT. CDR3 length: 16 residues. Germline trimming cut 4 bases from V and 0 bases from J; bases unmatched to any gene: 2.

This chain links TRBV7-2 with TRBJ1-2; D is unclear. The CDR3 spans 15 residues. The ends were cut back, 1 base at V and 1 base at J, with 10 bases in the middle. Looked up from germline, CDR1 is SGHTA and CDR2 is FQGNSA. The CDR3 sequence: CASSLDRSLNYGYTF. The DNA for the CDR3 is TGTGCCAGCAGCTTAGACCGCAGTCTTAACTATGGCTACACCTTC.

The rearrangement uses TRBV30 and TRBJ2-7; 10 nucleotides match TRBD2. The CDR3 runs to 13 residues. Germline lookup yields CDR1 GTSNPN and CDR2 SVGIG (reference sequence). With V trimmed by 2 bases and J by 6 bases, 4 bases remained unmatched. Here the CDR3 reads CAWSQSSGSEQYF. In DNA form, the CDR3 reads TGTGCCTGGAGTCAATCTAGCGGGAGCGAGCAGTACTTC.

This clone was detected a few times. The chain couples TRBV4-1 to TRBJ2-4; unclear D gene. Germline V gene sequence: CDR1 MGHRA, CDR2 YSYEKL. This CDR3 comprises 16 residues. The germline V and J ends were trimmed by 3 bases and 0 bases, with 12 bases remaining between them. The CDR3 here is CASSHPRSTAKNIQYF. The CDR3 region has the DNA TGCGCCAGCAGCCATCCAAGGTCTACAGCCAAAAACATTCAGTACTTC.

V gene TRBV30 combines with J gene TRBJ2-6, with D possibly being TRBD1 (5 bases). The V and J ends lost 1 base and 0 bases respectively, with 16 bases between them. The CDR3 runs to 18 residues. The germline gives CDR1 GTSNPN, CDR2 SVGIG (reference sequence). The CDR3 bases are TGTGCCTGGAGTGAGGAACAGGCGCCGAGCTCTGGGGCCAACGTCCTGACTTTC. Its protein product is CAWSEEQAPSSGANVLTF.

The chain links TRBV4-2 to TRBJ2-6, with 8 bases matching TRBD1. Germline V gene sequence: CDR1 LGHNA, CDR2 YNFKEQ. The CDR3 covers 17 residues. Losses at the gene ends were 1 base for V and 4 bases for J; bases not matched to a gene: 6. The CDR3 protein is CASSQGQGSSGANVLTF. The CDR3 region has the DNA TGTGCCAGCAGCCAAGGACAGGGGAGTAGCGGGGCCAACGTCCTGACTTTC.

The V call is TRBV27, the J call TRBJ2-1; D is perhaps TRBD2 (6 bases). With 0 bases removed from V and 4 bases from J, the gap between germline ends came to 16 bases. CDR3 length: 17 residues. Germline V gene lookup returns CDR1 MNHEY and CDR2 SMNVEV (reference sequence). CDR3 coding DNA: TGTGCCAGCAGTTTATCGATGGCGGGGCGGCAATACAATGAGCAGTTCTTC. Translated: CASSLSMAGRQYNEQFF.

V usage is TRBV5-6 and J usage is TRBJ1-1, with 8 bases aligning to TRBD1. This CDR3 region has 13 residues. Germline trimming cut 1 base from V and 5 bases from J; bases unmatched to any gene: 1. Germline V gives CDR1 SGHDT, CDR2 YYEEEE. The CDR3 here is CASSLTGGTEAFF. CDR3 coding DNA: TGTGCCAGCAGCTTGACAGGGGGTACTGAAGCTTTCTTT.

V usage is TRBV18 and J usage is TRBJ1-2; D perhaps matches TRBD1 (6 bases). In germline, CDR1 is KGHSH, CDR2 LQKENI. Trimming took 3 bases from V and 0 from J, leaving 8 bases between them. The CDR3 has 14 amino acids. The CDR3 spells CASSPDSSNYGYTF. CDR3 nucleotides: TGTGCCAGCTCACCGGACAGCTCTAACTATGGCTACACCTTC. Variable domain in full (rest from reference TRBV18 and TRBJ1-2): NAGVMQNPRHLVRRRGQEARLRCSPMKGHSHVYWYRQLPEEGLKFMVYLQKENIIDESGMPKERFSAEFPKEGPSILRIQQVVRGDSAAYFCASSPDSSNYGYTFGSGTRLTVV.

CDR3 DNA: TGTGCCAGCAGTGCGGGAGGGTTTTACGAGCAGTACTTC. Its translation is CASSAGGFYEQYF. This sequence joins TRBV6-1 and TRBJ2-5, with 8 positions matching TRBD2. Gene TRBJ2-7 matches the end of the DNA better, so the J call may be wrong. Germline V gives CDR1 MNHNS, CDR2 SASEGT. The CDR3 extends over 13 amino acids.

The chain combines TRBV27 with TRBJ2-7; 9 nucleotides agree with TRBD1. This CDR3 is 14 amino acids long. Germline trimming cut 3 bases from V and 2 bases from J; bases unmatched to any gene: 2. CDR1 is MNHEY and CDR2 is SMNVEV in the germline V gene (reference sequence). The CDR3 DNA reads TGTGCCAGCAGTTTCCGGGACAGGGCCTACGAGCAGTACTTC. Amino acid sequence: CASSFRDRAYEQYF.

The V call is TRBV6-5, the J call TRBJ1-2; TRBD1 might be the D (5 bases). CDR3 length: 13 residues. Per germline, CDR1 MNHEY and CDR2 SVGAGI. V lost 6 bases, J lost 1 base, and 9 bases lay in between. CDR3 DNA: TGTGCCAGCAGCAGACAGAATAACTATGGCTACACCTTC. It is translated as CASSRQNNYGYTF.

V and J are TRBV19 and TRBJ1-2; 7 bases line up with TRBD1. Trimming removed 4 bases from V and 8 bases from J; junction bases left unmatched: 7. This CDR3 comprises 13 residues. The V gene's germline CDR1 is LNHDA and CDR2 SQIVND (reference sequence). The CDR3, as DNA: TGTGCCAGTAGTACGCGGGACAGAGGAGGCTACACCTTC. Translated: CASSTRDRGGYTF.

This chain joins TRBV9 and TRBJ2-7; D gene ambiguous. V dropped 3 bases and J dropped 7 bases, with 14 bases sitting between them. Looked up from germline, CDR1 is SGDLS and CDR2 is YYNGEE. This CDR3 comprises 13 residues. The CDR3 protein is CASSAGPFLEQYF. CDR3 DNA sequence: TGTGCCAGCAGCGCCGGGCCCTTCTTGGAGCAGTACTTC. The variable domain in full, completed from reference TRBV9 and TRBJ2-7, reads DSGVTQTPKHLITATGQRVTLRCSPRSGDLSVYWYQQSLDQGLQFLIQYYNGEERAKGNILERFSAQQFPDLHSELNLSSLELGDSALYFCASSAGPFLEQYFGPGTRLTVT.

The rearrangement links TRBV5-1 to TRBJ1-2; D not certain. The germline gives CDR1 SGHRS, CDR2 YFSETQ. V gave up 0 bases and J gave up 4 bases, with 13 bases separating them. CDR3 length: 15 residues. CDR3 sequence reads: CASSLGGLGVYGYTF. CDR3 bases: TGCGCCAGCAGCTTGGGGGGTCTAGGAGTCTATGGCTACACCTTC.

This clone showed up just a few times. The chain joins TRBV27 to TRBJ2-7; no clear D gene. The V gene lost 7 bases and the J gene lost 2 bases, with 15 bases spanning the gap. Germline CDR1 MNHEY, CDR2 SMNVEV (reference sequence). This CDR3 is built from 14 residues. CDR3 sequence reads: CASKRAAQAYEQYF. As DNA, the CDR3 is TGTGCCAGCAAGCGAGCCGCCCAAGCCTACGAGCAGTACTTC.

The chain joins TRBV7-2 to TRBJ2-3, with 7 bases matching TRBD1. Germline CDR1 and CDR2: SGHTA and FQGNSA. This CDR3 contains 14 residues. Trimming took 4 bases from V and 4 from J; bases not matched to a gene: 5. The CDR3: CASSSQGVADTQYF. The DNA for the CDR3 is TGTGCCAGCAGCTCCCAGGGGGTAGCAGATACGCAGTATTTT.

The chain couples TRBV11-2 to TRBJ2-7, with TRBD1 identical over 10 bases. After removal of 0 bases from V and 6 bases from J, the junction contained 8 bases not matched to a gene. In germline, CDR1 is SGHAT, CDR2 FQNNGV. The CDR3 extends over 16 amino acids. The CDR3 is CASSLDWGQGWIEQYF. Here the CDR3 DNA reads TGTGCCAGCAGCTTAGATTGGGGACAGGGGTGGATCGAGCAGTACTTC.

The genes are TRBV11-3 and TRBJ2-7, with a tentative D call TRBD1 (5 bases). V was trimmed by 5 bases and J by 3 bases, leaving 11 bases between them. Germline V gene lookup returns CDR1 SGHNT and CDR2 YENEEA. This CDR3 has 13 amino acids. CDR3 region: CASSEQAYYEQYF. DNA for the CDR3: TGTGCCAGCAGCGAACAGGCATACTACGAGCAGTACTTC.

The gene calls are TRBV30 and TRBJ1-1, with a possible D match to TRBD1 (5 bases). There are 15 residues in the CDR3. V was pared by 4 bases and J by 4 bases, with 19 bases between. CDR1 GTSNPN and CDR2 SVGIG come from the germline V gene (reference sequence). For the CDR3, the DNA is TGTGCCTGGATGGATATGTGGGGGGGACTCACTGAAGCTTTCTTT. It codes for CAWMDMWGGLTEAFF.

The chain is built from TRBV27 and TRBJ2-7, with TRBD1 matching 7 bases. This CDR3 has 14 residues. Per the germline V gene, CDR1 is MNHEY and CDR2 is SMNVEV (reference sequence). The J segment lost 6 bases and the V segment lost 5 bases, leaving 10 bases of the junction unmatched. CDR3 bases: TGTGCCAGCAGTCCTACAGGGGTAGTTGGCGAGCAGTACTTC. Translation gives CASSPTGVVGEQYF.

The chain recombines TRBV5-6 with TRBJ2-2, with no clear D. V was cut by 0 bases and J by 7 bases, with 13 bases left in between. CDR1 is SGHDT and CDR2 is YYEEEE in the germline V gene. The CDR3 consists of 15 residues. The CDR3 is CASSLGGGLFGELFF. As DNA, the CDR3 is TGTGCCAGCAGCTTGGGTGGTGGGCTCTTCGGGGAGCTGTTTTTT.